The clone carrying this T cell receptor (beta chain) occurred a few times. Germline V gives CDR1 SGHAT, CDR2 FQNNGV. V gave up 1 base and J gave up 3 bases; unmatched junction bases: 9. This CDR3 comprises 16 residues. The data originate from a study of blood T cell repertoires in COVID-19. Only in-frame clones appear in the TCRdb table, and some are missing; sequencing was by immunoSEQ multiplex PCR. The sample lists about 370,000 clones, around 90% occurring once. The sample was peripheral blood. This TCR came from a man aged 18 to 35 with active or convalescent COVID-19. V gene TRBV11-2 combines with J gene TRBJ2-7; TRBD2 agrees at 7 bases. CDR3 region: CASSLVASGVRYEQYF. The CDR3 coding sequence is TGTGCCAGCAGCTTAGTTGCCAGCGGGGTTCGCTACGAGCAGTACTTC.